Shown below are 13 T cell receptor beta chains from a single sample sequenced in a study of shared clonotypes between healthy human individuals (dated by TCRdb to 2020 to 2022). The library came from the immunoSEQ multiplex PCR assay. What TCRdb holds here is the immuneACCESS table cut down to in-frame rearrangements. Part of the clones is not present; checked against another copy, under half of the missing clones reflect an unresolved V gene, and the others are unexplained. The sample table lists 950,000 to 1,100,000 clones, about 75% of them with a count of one. 1.4% of the sample lies in the top ten. The sequenced sample was memory CD4+ T cells sorted from blood. Read against the paper, the sample's cell subset or site label means: CD45RA-negative fraction. These receptors all stem from a man younger than 35 in good health.

The chain has TRBV25-1 and TRBJ1-2; possible D gene TRBD1, 6 bases. Germline loops: CDR1 MGHDK, CDR2 SYGVNS. This CDR3 is built from 15 residues. V shed 2 bases and J shed 6 bases, with 16 bases lying between them. The CDR3 loop is CASSEPIGGTDGYTF. CDR3 in DNA: TGTGCCAGCAGTGAACCGATAGGGGGAACGGATGGCTACACCTTC.

Points on this clone: A clone one base away is much larger, so this may be a read error. The chain employs TRBV9 and TRBJ2-2, with 7 positions matching TRBD1. Trimming removed 3 bases from V and 0 bases from J; junction bases left unmatched: 2. In germline, CDR1 is SGDLS, CDR2 YYNGEE. The CDR3 has 15 residues. CDR3 sequence (DNA): TGTGCCAGCAGCGGGGGACAGTCGAACACCGGGGAGCTGTTTTTT. Translated, it gives CASSGGQSNTGELFF. The variable domain in full, with the rest retrieved from reference TRBV9 and TRBJ2-2, is DSGVTQTPKHLITATGQRVTLRCSPRSGDLSVYWYQQSLDQGLQFLIQYYNGEERAKGNILERFSAQQFPDLHSELNLSSLELGDSALYFCASSGGQSNTGELFFGEGSRLTVL.

In DNA, the CDR3 is TGTGCTAGTGGTGCTAGCGGTTCCTACAATGAGCAGTTCTTC. This translates into CASGASGSYNEQFF. The chain has TRBV12-5 and TRBJ2-1; TRBD2 matches at 7 bases. The V and J ends lost 5 bases and 1 base, in that order; junction bases with no gene match: 2. CDR3 length: 14 residues. The V gene's germline CDR1 is LGHNT and CDR2 FRNRAP.

This clone was recorded many times. Within the sample, other DNA sequences also encode this same CDR3. The chain carries TRBV5-1 and TRBJ2-6; no clear D gene. V was pared by 1 base and J by 0 bases, with 5 bases between. The CDR3 has 15 residues. Germline CDR1 SGHRS, CDR2 YFSETQ. The CDR3 protein is CASSLSASGANVLTF. The CDR3 DNA is TGCGCCAGCAGCTTGTCGGCCTCTGGGGCCAACGTCCTGACTTTC.

This chain links TRBV27 with TRBJ1-1; a weak D match, TRBD1 (6 bases). Per the germline V gene, CDR1 is MNHEY and CDR2 is SMNVEV (reference sequence). The CDR3 length is 14 residues. Trimming cost V 5 bases and J 14 bases, with 24 bases left between them. CDR3 sequence reads: CASSPDLQGSQRFF. As DNA, the CDR3 is TGTGCCAGCAGTCCCGATCTACAGGGCTCTCAGCGGTTCTTT.

The CDR3 DNA is TGCAGCGTTGACTCGGACACCGGGGAGCTGTTTTTT. The encoded protein is CSVDSDTGELFF. The chain uses TRBV29-1 and TRBJ2-2; no reliable D call. The CDR3 runs to 12 residues. Germline V lookup: CDR1 SQVTM, CDR2 ANQGSEA. The germline V and J ends were trimmed by 3 bases and 3 bases, with 5 bases remaining between them.

J is TRBJ2-3 and V is TRBV4-1; D is uncertain. The V end lost 1 base, the J end lost 4 bases, and 12 bases lay between the germline ends. The V gene's germline CDR1 is MGHRA and CDR2 YSYEKL. This CDR3 is built from 15 residues. Here the CDR3 reads CASSQVRPPSDTQYF. CDR3 bases: TGCGCCAGCAGCCAAGTAAGACCCCCCTCAGATACGCAGTATTTT.

The chain links TRBV27 to TRBJ1-5; D is unresolved. Germline assignment: CDR1 MNHEY and CDR2 SMNVEV (reference sequence). Trimming pared 2 bases from V and 0 bases from J, leaving 8 bases between. The CDR3 sequence is 15 residues long. CDR3 DNA: TGTGCCAGCAGTTTAAAGTCAGGTAGCAATCAGCCCCAGCATTTT. Translating it yields CASSLKSGSNQPQHF.

The gene calls are TRBV6-1 and TRBJ2-3; 7 positions match TRBD1. Trimming at V came to 7 bases and at J to 2 bases, leaving 6 bases not matched to a gene. CDR3 size: 14 residues. CDR1 MNHNS and CDR2 SASEGT come from the germline V gene. CDR3 in amino acids: CASNNRGPTDTQYF. The CDR3 region has the DNA TGTGCCAGCAACAACAGGGGCCCCACAGATACGCAGTATTTT.

Points on this clone: The sample holds other DNA sequences that translate to the same CDR3. This chain links TRBV7-2 with TRBJ2-7; maybe TRBD2 (5 bases). The CDR3 sequence is 12 residues long. The ends were cut back, 3 bases at V and 6 bases at J, with 9 bases in the middle. Looked up from germline, CDR1 is SGHTA and CDR2 is FQGNSA. CDR3 sequence reads: CASSFGIGEQYF. In DNA form, the CDR3 reads TGTGCCAGCAGCTTCGGGATTGGCGAGCAGTACTTC.

The chain has TRBV5-8 and TRBJ1-5; D remains ambiguous. In germline, CDR1 is SGHTS, CDR2 YDEGEE. The V and J ends lost 4 bases and 7 bases respectively, with 12 bases between them. This CDR3 region has 13 residues. CDR3 region: CASSRGLGQPQHF. In nucleotides, the CDR3 is TGTGCCAGCAGCCGAGGGCTAGGGCAGCCCCAGCATTTT.

The V and J genes are TRBV6-1 and TRBJ1-5; 9 nucleotides agree with TRBD1. CDR3 length equals 13 residues. From germline, CDR1 is MNHNS and CDR2 SASEGT. V lost 6 bases and J lost 10; bases outside the gene matches: 7. The CDR3 coding sequence is TGTGCCAGCAGGGGGGACAGGGCTTTTCCCCAGCATTTT. This translates into CASRGDRAFPQHF.

V gene TRBV10-1 combines with J gene TRBJ2-1; 11 nucleotides align to TRBD2. The CDR3 length is 17 residues. The germline gives CDR1 WNHNN, CDR2 SYGVQD (reference sequence). The J segment lost 7 bases and the V segment lost 0 bases, leaving 8 bases of the junction unmatched. The CDR3, as DNA: TGCGCCAGCAGTGAGTCGTTAGGACTAGCGGGTGGGAATGAGCAGTTCTTC. Amino acids: CASSESLGLAGGNEQFF.